The sequence of this T cell receptor beta chain was determined in a study of blood T cell repertoires in COVID-19. Study-level background: The origin of the acute and convalescent COVID-19 samples was the United States, Italy and Spain. T cells, B-cell-depleted T cells, or PBMCs supplied cDNA or gDNA.

The CDR3 length is 16 residues. The germline V gene encodes CDR1 SGDLS and CDR2 YYNGEE. V gave up 4 bases and J gave up 4 bases; unmatched junction bases: 9. Per the original methods: It was from reference gene primer amplification that nucleated cell counts were estimated. Profiled with immunoSEQ multiplex PCR; TCRdb holds only in-frame clones, not every one. Clone size and the V and J calls come from that table; the DNA yielded D and trimming. Here the sample spans under 350,000 clones, around 89% being singletons. The receptor was derived from a man aged 40-50 years with acute or convalescent COVID-19. The sequencing sample was made of peripheral blood. This rearrangement joins TRBV9 to TRBJ1-1; 11 nucleotides match TRBD1. The CDR3 region is CASSPRTGGAFTEAFF. DNA for the CDR3: TGTGCCAGCAGCCCGAGGACAGGGGGCGCATTCACTGAAGCTTTCTTT.